This T cell receptor (beta chain) stems from a study of Ad26.COV2.S vaccination and SARS-CoV-2 variants. The assay was immunoSEQ multiplex PCR, and TCRdb's table has in-frame clones only and misses some. The top ten clones hold about 3.9% of a sample with hundreds of thousands of clones, 92% of them seen once. Per germline, CDR1 SGHAT and CDR2 FQNNGV. The ends were cut back, 1 base at V and 2 bases at J, with 10 bases in the middle. The CDR3 has 15 amino acids. A word on this clone: Its antigen is as yet unknown.

Findings of the study overall: Vaccine recipients surpassed placebo recipients in spike-specific TCR breadth.

The sequence was obtained from a human donor who had recovered from COVID-19. The specimen comprised peripheral blood, sampled after recovery from COVID-19. The chain recombines TRBV11-2 with TRBJ2-3; possibly TRBD1 for D (5 bases). DNA for the CDR3: TGTGCCAGCAGCTTAGTGGGCAGGGACACAGATACGCAGTATTTT. Amino acids: CASSLVGRDTDTQYF.